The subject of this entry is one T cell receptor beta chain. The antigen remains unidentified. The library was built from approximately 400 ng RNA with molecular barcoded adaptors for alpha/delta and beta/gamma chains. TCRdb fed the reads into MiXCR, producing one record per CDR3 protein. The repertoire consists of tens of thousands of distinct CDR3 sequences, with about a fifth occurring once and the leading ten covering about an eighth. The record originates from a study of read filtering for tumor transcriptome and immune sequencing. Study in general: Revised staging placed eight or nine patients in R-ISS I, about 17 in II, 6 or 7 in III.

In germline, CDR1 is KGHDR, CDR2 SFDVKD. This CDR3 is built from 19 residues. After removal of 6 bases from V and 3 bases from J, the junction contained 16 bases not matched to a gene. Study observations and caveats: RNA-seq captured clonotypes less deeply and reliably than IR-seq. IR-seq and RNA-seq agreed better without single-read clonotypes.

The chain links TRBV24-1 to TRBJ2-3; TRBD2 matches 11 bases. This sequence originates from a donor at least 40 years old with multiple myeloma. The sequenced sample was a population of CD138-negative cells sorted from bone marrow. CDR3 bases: TGTGCCACCAGTCGGTTTCTAGCGGGGGGTACAAAGGAAACAGATACGCAGTATTTT. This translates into CATSRFLAGGTKETDTQYF.